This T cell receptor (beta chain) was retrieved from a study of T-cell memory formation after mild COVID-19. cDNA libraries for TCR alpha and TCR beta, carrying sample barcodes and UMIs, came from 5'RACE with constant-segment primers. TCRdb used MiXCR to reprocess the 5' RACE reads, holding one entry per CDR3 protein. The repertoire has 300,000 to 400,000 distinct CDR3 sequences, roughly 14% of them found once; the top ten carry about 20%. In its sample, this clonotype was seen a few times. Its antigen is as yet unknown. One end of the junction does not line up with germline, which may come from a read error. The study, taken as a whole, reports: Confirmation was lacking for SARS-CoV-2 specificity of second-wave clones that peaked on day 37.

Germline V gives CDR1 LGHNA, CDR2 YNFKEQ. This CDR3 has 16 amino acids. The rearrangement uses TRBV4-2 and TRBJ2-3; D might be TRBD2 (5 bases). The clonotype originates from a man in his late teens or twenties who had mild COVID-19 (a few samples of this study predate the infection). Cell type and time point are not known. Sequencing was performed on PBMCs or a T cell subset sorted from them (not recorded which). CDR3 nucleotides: TGCGCCAGCAGCCAGGATTTAGCGCATGGCACAGATACGCAGTATTTT. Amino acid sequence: CASSQDLAHGTDTQYF.